Sequencing of this T cell receptor beta chain was carried out in a study of T cell repertoires in cytomegalovirus infection. Study summary: In public TCR beta signatures, there were indications of both CMV infection and matching HLA type. Study conclusions and caveats: People with CMV and the relevant HLA were identified by cumulative public TCR beta family frequency. In two of eight donors, the top clonotype was HLA-C-restricted CMV-specific.

With regard to this clonotype: Its antigen remains unknown.

TCRdb reprocessed the reads via MiXCR and lists one record per CDR3 protein. In the table there are about 260,000 distinct CDR3 sequences, about 13% of which are singletons. Per the germline V gene, CDR1 is LNHDA and CDR2 is SQIVND (reference sequence). CDR3 length equals 16 residues. V dropped 5 bases and J dropped 0; count of bases not matched to a gene: 7. The chain joins TRBV19 to TRBJ1-1; 9 nucleotides match TRBD1. Sequenced: PBMCs. The origin of this receptor is a human donor in good health (CMV status not recorded). Some clones in this sample may be carry-over from other donors' samples. CDR3 in DNA: TGTGCCAGTAGTCCCCCCGGACAGGGGATGAACACTGAAGCTTTCTTT. It specifies CASSPPGQGMNTEAFF.